These T cell receptor beta chains were read from a single sample in a study of early T cells in non-severe SARS-CoV-2 infection. Via MiXCR, TCRdb re-called the 5' RACE reads, giving one row per CDR3 protein. The table records 40,000 to 55,000 distinct CDR3 sequences, less than 15% of them present only once. What was sequenced was whole blood. The receptors stem from an adult who was a healthcare worker with PCR-confirmed SARS-CoV-2 infection or an uninfected control (not recorded which). CDR3s include the opening cysteine and the closing phenylalanine or tryptophan. The order of the fields is V gene, J gene, clone size, D gene, CDR3 protein, CDR3 DNA. A D gene is named only where the DNA matches it firmly. Size is stated for part of the rows, as once, few or many counts, or as a class when the clone is expanded.

V: TRBV29-1
J: TRBJ2-7
size: few
D: -
CDR3: CSVLGLGEQYF
DNA: TGCAGCGTTCTGGGCTTGGGCGAGCAGTACTTC

V: TRBV6-2/TRBV6-3
J: TRBJ1-6
size: -
D: -
CDR3: CASSLGPGRVSPLHF
DNA: TGTGCCAGCAGTCTCGGGCCCGGAAGAGTTTCACCCCTCCACTTT

V: TRBV6-6
J: TRBJ1-2
size: few
D: TRBD1
CDR3: CASRTVQGAGGYTF
DNA: TGTGCCAGCAGAACCGTCCAGGGGGCTGGGGGCTACACCTTC

V: TRBV28
J: TRBJ1-1
size: few
D: TRBD1
CDR3: CASSFRDRGDTEAFF
DNA: TGTGCCAGCAGTTTTAGGGACAGGGGCGACACTGAAGCTTTCTTT

V: TRBV3-1
J: TRBJ1-4
size: -
D: -
CDR3: CASSYGQRNEKLFF
DNA: TGTGCCAGCAGCTATGGACAGAGGAATGAAAAACTGTTTTTT

V: TRBV11-2
J: TRBJ1-1
size: -
D: -
CDR3: CASSVRPNLTPEAFF
DNA: TGTGCCAGCAGCGTTAGACCGAACCTTACACCTGAAGCTTTCTTT

V: TRBV3-1
J: TRBJ2-3
size: many
D: -
CDR3: CASSQDYKRWGETTDTQYF
DNA: TGTGCCAGCAGCCAAGATTATAAGAGGTGGGGGGAAACCACAGATACGCAGTATTTT

V: TRBV29-1
J: TRBJ2-7
size: few
D: -
CDR3: CSARMGYEQYF
DNA: TGCAGCGCCCGGATGGGCTACGAGCAGTACTTC

V: TRBV18
J: TRBJ1-1
size: once
D: -
CDR3: CASSPRAGSEAFF
DNA: TGTGCCAGCTCACCAAGGGCGGGGTCTGAAGCTTTCTTT

V: TRBV19
J: TRBJ2-2
size: many
D: -
CDR3: CATSDGGDTGELFF
DNA: TGTGCCACCTCCGACGGAGGGGACACCGGGGAGCTGTTTTTT

V: TRBV28
J: TRBJ2-7
size: many
D: -
CDR3: CASSFTGRYEQYF
DNA: TGTGCCAGCAGTTTTACGGGAAGGTACGAGCAGTACTTC

V: TRBV18
J: TRBJ1-1
size: many
D: TRBD1
CDR3: CASSPTGVMNTEAFF
DNA: TGTGCCAGCTCACCGACAGGGGTGATGAACACTGAAGCTTTCTTT

V: TRBV2
J: TRBJ2-7
size: once
D: -
CDR3: CASSDLSHPYEQYF
DNA: TGTGCCAGCAGTGATTTGAGCCATCCCTACGAGCAGTACTTC

V: TRBV5-1
J: TRBJ2-7
size: many
D: -
CDR3: CASSLDRGPEQYF
DNA: TGCGCCAGCAGCTTGGATAGGGGACCCGAGCAGTACTTC

V: TRBV12-3/TRBV12-4
J: TRBJ1-6
size: -
D: TRBD1
CDR3: CASSFWTGNSPLHF
DNA: TGTGCCAGCAGTTTTTGGACAGGGAATTCACCCCTCCACTTT

V: TRBV2
J: TRBJ1-1
size: many
D: TRBD1
CDR3: CASTGQGAGTEAFF
DNA: TGTGCCAGCACTGGACAGGGTGCTGGCACTGAAGCTTTCTTT

V: TRBV2
J: TRBJ2-4
size: many
D: -
CDR3: CASSEMAAKNIQYF
DNA: TGTGCCAGCAGTGAAATGGCGGCCAAAAACATTCAGTACTTC

V: TRBV7-8
J: TRBJ1-5
size: many
D: -
CDR3: CASSLVSNQPQHF
DNA: TGTGCCAGCAGCTTAGTTTCGAATCAGCCCCAGCATTTT

V: TRBV7-9
J: TRBJ1-3
size: -
D: -
CDR3: CASSLAPTRGGNTIYF
DNA: TGTGCCAGCAGCTTAGCCCCGACGAGGGGTGGAAACACCATATATTTT

V: TRBV9
J: TRBJ2-3
size: -
D: -
CDR3: CASSAGQLYTDTQYF
DNA: TGTGCCAGCAGCGCAGGACAGCTCTACACAGATACGCAGTATTTT

V: TRBV6-5
J: TRBJ2-3
size: many
D: TRBD2
CDR3: CASSYRLAGKADTQYF
DNA: TGTGCCAGCAGTTACCGGCTAGCGGGAAAAGCAGATACGCAGTATTTT

V: TRBV24-1
J: TRBJ2-3
size: many
D: TRBD1
CDR3: CATGDRDRANTDTQYF
DNA: TGTGCCACCGGTGACCGGGACAGGGCTAACACAGATACGCAGTATTTT

V: TRBV28
J: TRBJ1-1
size: many
D: -
CDR3: CASSYRNTEAFF
DNA: TGTGCCAGCAGTTACCGGAACACTGAAGCTTTCTTT

V: TRBV3-1
J: TRBJ1-3
size: few
D: -
CDR3: CASSPNVPTSGNTIYF
DNA: TGTGCCAGCAGCCCGAATGTTCCGACCTCTGGAAACACCATATATTTT

V: TRBV5-1
J: TRBJ2-1
size: many
D: -
CDR3: CASSLGERDEQFF
DNA: TGCGCCAGCAGCTTGGGGGAGCGGGATGAGCAGTTCTTC

V: TRBV20-1
J: TRBJ1-6
size: many
D: TRBD1
CDR3: CSASPFDRGDSPLHF
DNA: TGCAGTGCTAGTCCCTTTGACAGGGGGGATTCACCCCTCCACTTT

V: TRBV29-1
J: TRBJ1-1
size: many
D: -
CDR3: CSGARGETEAFF
DNA: TGCAGCGGGGCGAGGGGGGAAACTGAAGCTTTCTTT